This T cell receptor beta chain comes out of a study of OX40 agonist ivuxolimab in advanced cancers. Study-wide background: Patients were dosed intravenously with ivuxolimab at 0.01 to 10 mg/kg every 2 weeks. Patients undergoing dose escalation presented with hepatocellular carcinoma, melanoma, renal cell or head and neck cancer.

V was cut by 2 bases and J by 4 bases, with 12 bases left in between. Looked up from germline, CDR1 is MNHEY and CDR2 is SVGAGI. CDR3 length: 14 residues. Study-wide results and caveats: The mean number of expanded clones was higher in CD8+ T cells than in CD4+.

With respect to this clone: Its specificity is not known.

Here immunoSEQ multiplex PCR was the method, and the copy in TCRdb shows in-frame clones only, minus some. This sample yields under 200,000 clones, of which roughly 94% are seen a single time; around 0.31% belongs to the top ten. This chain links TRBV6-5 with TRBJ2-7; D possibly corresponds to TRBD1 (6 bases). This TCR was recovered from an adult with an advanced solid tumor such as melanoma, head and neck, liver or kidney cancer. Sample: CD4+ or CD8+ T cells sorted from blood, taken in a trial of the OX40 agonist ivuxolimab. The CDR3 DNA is TGTGCCAGCAGTTACGGGGGACAAATTTACGAGCAGTACTTC. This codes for CASSYGGQIYEQYF.